The clone carrying this T cell receptor beta chain was seen only once. CDR3 length equals 13 residues. V was cut by 2 bases and J by 6 bases, with 8 bases left in between. Germline V gene lookup returns CDR1 MNHEY and CDR2 SMNVEV (reference sequence). The data stem from a study of blood T cell repertoires in COVID-19. Study as a whole: Whether acute or convalescent, the COVID-19 samples came from the United States, Italy and Spain. From T cells, B-cell-depleted T cells, or PBMCs came the material, which was cDNA or gDNA.

Original handling: Amplifying reference gene primers gave estimates of nucleated cell counts. Libraries were prepared by immunoSEQ multiplex PCR; TCRdb keeps only in-frame clonotypes and omits some of them. The V and J calls and clone size are taken from that table; D and trimming were inferred from the DNA. The sample yields roughly 380,000 clones, roughly 87% seen once. This study enrolled people aged about 18 to 90 from approximately 24 US geographic areas. This chain joins TRBV27 and TRBJ2-1; D is perhaps TRBD1 (5 bases). This TCR was sampled from a woman under 40 who had recovered from COVID-19. Source material: PBMCs or T cells enriched from blood (not recorded which). The CDR3 region is CASSLGAGNEQFF. The CDR3 DNA sequence: TGTGCCAGCAGTTTAGGGGCCGGCAATGAGCAGTTCTTC.